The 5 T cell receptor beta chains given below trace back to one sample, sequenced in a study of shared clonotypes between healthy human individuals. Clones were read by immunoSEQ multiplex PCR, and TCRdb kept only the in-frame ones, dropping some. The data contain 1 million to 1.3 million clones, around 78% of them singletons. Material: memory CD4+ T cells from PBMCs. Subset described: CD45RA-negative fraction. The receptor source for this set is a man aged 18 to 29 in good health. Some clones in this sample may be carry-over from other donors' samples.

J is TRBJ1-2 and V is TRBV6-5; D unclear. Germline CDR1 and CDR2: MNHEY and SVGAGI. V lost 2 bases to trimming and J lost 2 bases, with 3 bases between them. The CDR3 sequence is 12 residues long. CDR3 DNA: TGTGCCAGCAGTTACACCAACTATGGCTACACCTTC. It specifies CASSYTNYGYTF.

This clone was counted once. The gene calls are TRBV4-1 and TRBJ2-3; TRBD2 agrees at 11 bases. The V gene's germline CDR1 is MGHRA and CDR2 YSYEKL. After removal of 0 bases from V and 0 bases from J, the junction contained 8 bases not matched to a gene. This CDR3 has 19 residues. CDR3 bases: TGCGCCAGCAGCCAAGATGAACTAGCGGGAGTGTATAGCACAGATACGCAGTATTTT. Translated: CASSQDELAGVYSTDTQYF.

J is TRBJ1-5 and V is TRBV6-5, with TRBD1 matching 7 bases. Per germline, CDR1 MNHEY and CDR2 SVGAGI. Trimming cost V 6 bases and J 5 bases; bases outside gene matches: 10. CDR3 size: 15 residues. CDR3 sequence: CASSRQGSADQPQHF. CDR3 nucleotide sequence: TGTGCCAGCAGCCGACAGGGTTCAGCGGATCAGCCCCAGCATTTT.

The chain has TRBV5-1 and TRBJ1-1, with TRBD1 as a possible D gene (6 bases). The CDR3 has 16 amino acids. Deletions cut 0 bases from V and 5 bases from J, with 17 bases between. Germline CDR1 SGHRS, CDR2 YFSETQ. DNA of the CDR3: TGCGCCAGCAGCTTGGGAGGCCACCAGGGGCGTACTGAAGCTTTCTTT. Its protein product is CASSLGGHQGRTEAFF.

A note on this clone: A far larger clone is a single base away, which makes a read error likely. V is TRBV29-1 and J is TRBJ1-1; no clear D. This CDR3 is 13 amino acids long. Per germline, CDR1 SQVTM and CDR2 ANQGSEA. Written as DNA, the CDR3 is TGCAACGTTGGCCACGGACCGAACACTGAAGCTTTCTTT. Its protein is CNVGHGPNTEAFF.